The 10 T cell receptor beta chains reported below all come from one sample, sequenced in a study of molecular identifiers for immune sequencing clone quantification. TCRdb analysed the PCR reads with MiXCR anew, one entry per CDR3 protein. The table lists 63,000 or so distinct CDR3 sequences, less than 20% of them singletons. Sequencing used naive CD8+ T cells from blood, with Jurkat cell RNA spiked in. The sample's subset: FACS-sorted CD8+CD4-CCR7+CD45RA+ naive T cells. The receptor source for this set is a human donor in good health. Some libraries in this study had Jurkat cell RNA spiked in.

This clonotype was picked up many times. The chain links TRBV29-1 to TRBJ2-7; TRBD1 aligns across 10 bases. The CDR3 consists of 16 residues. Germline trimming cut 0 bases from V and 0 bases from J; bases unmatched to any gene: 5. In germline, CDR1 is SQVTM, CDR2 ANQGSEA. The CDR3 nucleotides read TGCAGCGTTGAAGAGGCACGGACAGGGGGCTCCTACGAGCAGTACTTC. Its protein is CSVEEARTGGSYEQYF.

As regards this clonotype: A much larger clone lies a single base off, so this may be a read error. CDR3 region: CSVRGLDDIRYF. The CDR3 DNA is TGCAGCGTCCGGGGACTAGACGACATTCGGTACTTC. The chain recombines TRBV29-1 with TRBJ2-4; 8 positions agree with TRBD2. The CDR3 has 12 amino acids. CDR1 and CDR2 (germline): SQVTM, ANQGSEA.

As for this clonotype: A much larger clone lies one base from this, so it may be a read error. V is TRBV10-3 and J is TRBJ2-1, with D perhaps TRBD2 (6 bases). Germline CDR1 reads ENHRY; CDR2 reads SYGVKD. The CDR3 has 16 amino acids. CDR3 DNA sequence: TGTGCCATCGGTGAGTCTAGGAGCGGGTCCTACAATGAGCAGTTCTTC. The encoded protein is CAIGESRSGSYNEQFF.

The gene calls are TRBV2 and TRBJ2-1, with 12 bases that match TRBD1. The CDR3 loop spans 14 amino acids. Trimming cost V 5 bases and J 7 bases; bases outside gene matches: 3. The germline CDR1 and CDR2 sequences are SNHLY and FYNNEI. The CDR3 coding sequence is TGTGCCAGCAGTCAGGGACAGGGGGCAAATGAGCAGTTCTTC. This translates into CASSQGQGANEQFF. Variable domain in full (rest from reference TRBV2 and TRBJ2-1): EPEVTQTPSHQVTQMGQEVILRCVPISNHLYFYWYRQILGQKVEFLVSFYNNEISEKSEIFDDQFSVERPDGSNFTLKIRSTKLEDSAMYFCASSQGQGANEQFFGPGTRLTVL.

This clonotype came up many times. This chain's CDR3 is CSAIPWASGDYEQYF. In DNA form, the CDR3 reads TGCAGTGCTATACCTTGGGCTAGCGGAGATTACGAGCAGTACTTC. This rearrangement joins TRBV20-1 to TRBJ2-7; TRBD2 agrees at 7 bases. The CDR3 is made up of 15 amino acids. The V gene's germline CDR1 is DFQATT and CDR2 SNEGSKA (reference sequence). The V and J ends lost 4 bases and 4 bases, in that order; junction bases with no gene match: 13.

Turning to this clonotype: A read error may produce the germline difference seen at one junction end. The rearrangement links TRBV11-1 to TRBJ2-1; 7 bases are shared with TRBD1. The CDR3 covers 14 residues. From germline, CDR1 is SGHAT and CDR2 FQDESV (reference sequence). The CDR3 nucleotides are TGTGCCAGCTGCTTAGGTGACAGGGTCAATGAGCAGTTCTTC. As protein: CASCLGDRVNEQFF.

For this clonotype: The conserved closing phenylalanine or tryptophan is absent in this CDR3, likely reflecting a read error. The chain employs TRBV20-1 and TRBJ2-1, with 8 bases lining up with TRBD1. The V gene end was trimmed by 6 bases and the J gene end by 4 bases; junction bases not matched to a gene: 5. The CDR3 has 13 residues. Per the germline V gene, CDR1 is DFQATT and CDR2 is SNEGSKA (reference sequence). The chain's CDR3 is CSASGGGYNEQFL. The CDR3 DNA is TGCAGTGCATCAGGGGGCGGTTACAATGAGCAGTTCCTC.

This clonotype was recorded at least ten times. The CDR3 DNA follows: TGTGCCAGCAGCCAAGCTAGCGGGAGGATAGAGACCCAGTACTTC. Protein product: CASSQASGRIETQYF. The rearrangement joins TRBV3-1 to TRBJ2-5; TRBD2 matches 11 bases. This CDR3 is built from 15 residues. In germline, CDR1 is LGHDT, CDR2 YNNKEL (reference sequence). Germline trimming cut 1 base from V and 4 bases from J; bases unmatched to any gene: 2.

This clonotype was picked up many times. The CDR3 nucleotides are TGTGCCAGTATAGCAGTACCGAAGACGGGCTTACGTCAGCCCCAGCATTTT. Protein product: CASIAVPKTGLRQPQHF. The chain recombines TRBV19 with TRBJ1-5; D gene ambiguous. With 7 bases removed from V and 6 bases from J, the gap between germline ends came to 25 bases. CDR1 LNHDA and CDR2 SQIVND come from the germline V gene (reference sequence). The CDR3 contains 17 residues.

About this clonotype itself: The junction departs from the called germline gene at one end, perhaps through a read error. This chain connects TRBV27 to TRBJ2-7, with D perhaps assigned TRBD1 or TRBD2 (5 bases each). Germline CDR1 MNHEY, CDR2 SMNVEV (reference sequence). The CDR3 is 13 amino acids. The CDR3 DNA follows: TGTGCCAGCAGTCCGGGACGGTTCTACGAGCAGCACTTC. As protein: CASSPGRFYEQHF.